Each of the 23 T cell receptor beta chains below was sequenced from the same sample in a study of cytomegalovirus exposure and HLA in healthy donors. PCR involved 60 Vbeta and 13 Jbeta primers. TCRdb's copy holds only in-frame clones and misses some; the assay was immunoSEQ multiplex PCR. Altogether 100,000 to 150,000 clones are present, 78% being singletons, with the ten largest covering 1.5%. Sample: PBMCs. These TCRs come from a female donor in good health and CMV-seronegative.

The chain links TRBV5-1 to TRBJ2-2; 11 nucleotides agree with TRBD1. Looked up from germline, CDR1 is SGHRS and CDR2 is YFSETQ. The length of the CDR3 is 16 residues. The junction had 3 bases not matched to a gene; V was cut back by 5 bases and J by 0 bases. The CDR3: CASRRTGGPNTGELFF. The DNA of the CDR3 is TGCGCCAGCAGGCGGACAGGGGGCCCGAACACCGGGGAGCTGTTTTTT.

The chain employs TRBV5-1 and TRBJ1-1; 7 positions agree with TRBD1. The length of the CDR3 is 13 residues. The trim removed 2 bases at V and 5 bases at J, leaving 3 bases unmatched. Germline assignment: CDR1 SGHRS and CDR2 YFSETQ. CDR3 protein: CASSLGGGTEAFF. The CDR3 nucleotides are TGCGCCAGCAGCTTAGGGGGCGGGACTGAAGCTTTCTTT.

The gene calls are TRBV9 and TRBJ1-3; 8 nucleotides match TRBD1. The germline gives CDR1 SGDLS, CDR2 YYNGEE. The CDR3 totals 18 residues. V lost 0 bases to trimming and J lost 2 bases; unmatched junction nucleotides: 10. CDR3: CASSVAGTGGTPGNTIYF. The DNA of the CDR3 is TGTGCCAGCAGCGTAGCTGGAACAGGGGGGACCCCTGGAAACACCATATATTTT.

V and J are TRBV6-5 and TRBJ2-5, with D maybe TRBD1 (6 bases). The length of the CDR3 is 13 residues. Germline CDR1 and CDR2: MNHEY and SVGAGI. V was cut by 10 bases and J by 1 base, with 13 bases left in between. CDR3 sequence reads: CATSGQSQETQYF. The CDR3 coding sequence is TGTGCCACCTCAGGACAGAGCCAAGAGACCCAGTACTTC.

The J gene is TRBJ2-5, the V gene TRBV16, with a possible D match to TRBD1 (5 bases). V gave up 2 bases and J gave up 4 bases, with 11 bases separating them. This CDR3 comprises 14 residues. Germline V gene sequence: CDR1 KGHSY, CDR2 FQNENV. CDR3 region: CASSQGALRETQYF. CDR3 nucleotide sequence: TGTGCCAGCAGCCAAGGGGCGCTGAGAGAGACCCAGTACTTC.

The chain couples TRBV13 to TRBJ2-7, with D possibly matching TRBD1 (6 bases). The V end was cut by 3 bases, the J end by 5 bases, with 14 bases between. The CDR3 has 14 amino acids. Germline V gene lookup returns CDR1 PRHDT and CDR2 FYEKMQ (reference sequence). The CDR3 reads CASSFNRVSNEQYF. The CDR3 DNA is TGTGCCAGCAGCTTTAACAGGGTCTCGAACGAGCAGTACTTC.

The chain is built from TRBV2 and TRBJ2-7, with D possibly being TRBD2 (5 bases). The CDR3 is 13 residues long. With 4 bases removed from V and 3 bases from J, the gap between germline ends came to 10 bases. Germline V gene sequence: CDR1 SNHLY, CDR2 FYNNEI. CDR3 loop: CASSAAGVYEQYF. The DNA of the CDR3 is TGTGCCAGCAGTGCCGCCGGGGTCTACGAGCAGTACTTC.

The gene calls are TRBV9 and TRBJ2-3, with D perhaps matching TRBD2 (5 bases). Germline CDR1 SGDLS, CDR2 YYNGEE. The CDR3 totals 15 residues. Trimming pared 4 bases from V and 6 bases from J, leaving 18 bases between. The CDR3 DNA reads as TGTGCCAGCAGCCCCCGGGGAAGTTTCAGCGATACGCAGTATTTT. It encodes CASSPRGSFSDTQYF.

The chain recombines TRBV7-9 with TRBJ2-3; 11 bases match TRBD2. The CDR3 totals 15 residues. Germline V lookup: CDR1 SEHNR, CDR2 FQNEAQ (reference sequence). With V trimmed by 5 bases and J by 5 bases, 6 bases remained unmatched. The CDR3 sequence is CASSLTSGGQDTQYF. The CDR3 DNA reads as TGTGCCAGCAGCCTAACTAGCGGGGGTCAAGATACGCAGTATTTT.

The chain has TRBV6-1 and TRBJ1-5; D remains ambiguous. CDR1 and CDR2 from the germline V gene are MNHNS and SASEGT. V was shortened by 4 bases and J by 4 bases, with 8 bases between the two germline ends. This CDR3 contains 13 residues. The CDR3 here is CASSVSTNQPQHF. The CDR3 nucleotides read TGTGCCAGCAGTGTATCGACAAATCAGCCCCAGCATTTT.

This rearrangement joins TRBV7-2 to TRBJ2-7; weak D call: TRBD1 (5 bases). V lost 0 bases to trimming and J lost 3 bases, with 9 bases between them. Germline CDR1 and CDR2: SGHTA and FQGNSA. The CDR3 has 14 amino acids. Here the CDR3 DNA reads TGTGCCAGCAGCTTAGCCGGACAAAACTACGAGCAGTACTTC. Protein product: CASSLAGQNYEQYF.

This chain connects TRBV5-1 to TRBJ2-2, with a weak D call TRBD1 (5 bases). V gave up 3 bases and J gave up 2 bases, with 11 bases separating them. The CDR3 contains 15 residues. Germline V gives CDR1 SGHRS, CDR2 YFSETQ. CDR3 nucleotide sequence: TGCGCCAGCAGCTCGACAGCGATTAACACCGGGGAGCTGTTTTTT. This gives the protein CASSSTAINTGELFF.

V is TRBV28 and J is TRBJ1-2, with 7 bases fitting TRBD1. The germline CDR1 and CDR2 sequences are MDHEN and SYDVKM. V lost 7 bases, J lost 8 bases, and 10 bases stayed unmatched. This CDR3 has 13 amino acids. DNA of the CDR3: TGTGCCAGCACCTCGACAGGGCGCGTCGGCTACACCTTC. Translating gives CASTSTGRVGYTF.

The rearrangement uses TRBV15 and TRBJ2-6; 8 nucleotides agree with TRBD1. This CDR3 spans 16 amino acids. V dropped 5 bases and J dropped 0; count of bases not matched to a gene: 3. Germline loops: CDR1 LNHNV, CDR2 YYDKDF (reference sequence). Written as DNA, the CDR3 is TGTGCCACCAGCCCGGGACAGGTCTCTGGGGCCAACGTCCTGACTTTC. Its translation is CATSPGQVSGANVLTF.

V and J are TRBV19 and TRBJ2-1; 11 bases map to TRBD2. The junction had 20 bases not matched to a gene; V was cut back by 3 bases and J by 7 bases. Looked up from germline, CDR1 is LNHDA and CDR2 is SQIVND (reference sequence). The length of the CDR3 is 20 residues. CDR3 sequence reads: CASSMGPQGWGTSGENEQFF. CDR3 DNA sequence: TGTGCCAGTAGTATGGGGCCTCAGGGGTGGGGGACTAGCGGAGAAAATGAGCAGTTCTTC.

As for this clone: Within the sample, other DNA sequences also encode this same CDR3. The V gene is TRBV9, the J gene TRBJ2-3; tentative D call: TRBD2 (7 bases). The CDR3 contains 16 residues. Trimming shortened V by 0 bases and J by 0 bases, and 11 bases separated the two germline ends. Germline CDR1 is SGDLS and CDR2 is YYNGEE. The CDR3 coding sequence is TGTGCCAGCAGCGTAGGAAGGGGGGGGAGCACAGATACGCAGTATTTT. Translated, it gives CASSVGRGGSTDTQYF.

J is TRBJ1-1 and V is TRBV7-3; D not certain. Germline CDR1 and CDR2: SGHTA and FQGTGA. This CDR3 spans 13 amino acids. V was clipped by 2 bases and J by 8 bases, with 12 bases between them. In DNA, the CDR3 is TGTGCCAGCAGCTTACCCGGAAGGGAGGAAGCTTTCTTT. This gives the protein CASSLPGREEAFF.

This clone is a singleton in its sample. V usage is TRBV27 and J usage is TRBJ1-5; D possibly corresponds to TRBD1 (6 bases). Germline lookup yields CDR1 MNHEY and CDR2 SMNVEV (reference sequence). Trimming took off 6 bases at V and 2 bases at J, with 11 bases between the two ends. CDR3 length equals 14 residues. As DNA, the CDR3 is TGTGCCAGCAGCTATCGACAGGGCAATCAGCCCCAGCATTTT. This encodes CASSYRQGNQPQHF.

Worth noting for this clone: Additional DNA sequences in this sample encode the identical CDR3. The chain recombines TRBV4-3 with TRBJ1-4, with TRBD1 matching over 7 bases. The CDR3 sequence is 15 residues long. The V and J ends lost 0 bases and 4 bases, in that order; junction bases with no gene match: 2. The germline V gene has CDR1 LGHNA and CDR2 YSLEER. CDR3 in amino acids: CASSQDRQGNEKLFF. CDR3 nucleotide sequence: TGCGCCAGCAGCCAAGATCGACAGGGTAATGAAAAACTGTTTTTT.

The CDR3 sequence: CASSQEMASGRSWQYF. The CDR3 DNA reads as TGCGCCAGCAGCCAAGAGATGGCAAGCGGGAGGTCCTGGCAGTACTTC. This chain connects TRBV4-1 to TRBJ2-7; 9 nucleotides match TRBD2. With V trimmed by 0 bases and J by 9 bases, 12 bases remained unmatched. The CDR3 contains 16 residues. Germline V lookup: CDR1 MGHRA, CDR2 YSYEKL.

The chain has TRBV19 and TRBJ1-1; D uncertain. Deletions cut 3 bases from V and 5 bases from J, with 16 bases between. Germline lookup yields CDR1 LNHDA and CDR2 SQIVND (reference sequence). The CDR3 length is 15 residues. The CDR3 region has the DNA TGTGCCAGTAGTATTAGGCGACTAAGCCGGACTGAAGCTTTCTTT. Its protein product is CASSIRRLSRTEAFF.

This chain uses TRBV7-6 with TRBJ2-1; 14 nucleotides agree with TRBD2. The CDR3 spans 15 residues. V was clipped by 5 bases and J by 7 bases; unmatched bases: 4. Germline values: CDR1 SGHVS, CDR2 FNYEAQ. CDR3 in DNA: TGTGCCAGCAGCGTGGGACTAGCGGGAGAAAATGAGCAGTTCTTC. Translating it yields CASSVGLAGENEQFF.

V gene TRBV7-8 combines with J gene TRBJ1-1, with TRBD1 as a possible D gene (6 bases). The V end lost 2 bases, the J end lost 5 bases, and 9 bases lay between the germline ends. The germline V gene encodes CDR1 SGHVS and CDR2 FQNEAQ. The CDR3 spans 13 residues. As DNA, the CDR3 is TGTGCCAGCAGCTTAAACAGGGAAACTGAAGCTTTCTTT. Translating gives CASSLNRETEAFF. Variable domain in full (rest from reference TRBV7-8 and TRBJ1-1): GAGVSQSPRYKVAKRGQDVALRCDPISGHVSLFWYQQALGQGPEFLTYFQNEAQLDKSGLPSDRFFAERPEGSVSTLKIQRTQQEDSAVYLCASSLNRETEAFFGQGTRLTVV.